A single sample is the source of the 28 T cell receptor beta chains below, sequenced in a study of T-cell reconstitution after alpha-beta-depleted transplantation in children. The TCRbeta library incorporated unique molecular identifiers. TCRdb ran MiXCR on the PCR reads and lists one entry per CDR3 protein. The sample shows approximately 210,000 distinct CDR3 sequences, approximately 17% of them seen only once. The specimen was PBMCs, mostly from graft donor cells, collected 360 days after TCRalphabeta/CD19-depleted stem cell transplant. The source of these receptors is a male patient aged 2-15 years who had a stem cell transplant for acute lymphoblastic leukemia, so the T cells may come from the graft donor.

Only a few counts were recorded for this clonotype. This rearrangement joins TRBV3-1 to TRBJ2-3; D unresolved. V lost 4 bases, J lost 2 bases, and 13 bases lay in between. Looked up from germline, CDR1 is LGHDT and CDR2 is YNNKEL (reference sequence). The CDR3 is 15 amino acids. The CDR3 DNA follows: TGTGCCAGCAGCCTCCATTTGCCCCTCACAGATACGCAGTATTTT. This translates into CASSLHLPLTDTQYF.

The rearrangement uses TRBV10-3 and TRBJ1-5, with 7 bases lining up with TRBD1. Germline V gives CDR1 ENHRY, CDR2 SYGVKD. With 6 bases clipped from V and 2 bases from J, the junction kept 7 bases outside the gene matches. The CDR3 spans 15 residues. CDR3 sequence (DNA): TGTGCCATCAGCGACAGGGAAGGTCGCAATCAGCCCCAGCATTTT. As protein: CAISDREGRNQPQHF.

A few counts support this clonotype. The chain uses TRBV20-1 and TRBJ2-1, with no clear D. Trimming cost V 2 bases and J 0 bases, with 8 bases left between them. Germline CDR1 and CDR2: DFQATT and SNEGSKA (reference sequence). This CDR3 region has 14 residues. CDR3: CSARPESSYNEQFF. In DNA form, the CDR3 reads TGCAGTGCTAGACCCGAGAGCTCCTACAATGAGCAGTTCTTC.

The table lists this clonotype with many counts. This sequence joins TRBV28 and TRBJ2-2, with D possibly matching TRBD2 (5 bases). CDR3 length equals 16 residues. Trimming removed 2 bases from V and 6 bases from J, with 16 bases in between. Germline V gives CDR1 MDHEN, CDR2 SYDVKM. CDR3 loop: CASSLPLRVLAGELFF. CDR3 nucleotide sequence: TGTGCCAGCAGTTTACCCCTGAGGGTGTTGGCCGGGGAGCTGTTTTTT.

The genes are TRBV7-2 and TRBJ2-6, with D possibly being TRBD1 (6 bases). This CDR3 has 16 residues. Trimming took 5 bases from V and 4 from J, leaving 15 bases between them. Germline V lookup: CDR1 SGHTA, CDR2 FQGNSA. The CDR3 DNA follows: TGTGCCAGCAGCCGGACAGCTACAGGGGGGGCCAACGTCCTGACTTTC. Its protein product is CASSRTATGGANVLTF.

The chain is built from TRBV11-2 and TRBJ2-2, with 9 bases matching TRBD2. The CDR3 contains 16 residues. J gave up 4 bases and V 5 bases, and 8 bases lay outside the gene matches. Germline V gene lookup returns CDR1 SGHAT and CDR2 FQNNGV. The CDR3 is CASSPIAGVRTGELFF. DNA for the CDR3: TGTGCCAGCAGCCCAATAGCGGGAGTGCGCACCGGGGAGCTGTTTTTT.

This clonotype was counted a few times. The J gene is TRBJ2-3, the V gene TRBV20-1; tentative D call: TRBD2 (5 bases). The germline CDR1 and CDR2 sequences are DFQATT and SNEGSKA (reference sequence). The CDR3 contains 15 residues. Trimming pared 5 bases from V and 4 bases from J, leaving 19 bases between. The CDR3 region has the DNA TGCAGTGCTGGCCGGGAAGCGTTCATGGCAGATACGCAGTATTTT. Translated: CSAGREAFMADTQYF.

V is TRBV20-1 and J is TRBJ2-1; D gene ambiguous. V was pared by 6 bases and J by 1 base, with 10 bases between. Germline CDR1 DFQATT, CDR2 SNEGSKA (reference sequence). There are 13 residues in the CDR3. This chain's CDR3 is CSARSRSYNEQFF. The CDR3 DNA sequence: TGCAGTGCGAGGTCGAGGTCCTACAATGAGCAGTTCTTC.

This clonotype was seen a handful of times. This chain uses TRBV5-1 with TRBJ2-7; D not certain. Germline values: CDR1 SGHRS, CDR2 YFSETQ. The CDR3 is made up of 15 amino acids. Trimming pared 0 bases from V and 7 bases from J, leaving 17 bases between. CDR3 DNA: TGCGCCAGCAGCTTGGACAGTTTCAAAGGGCTTGAGCAGTACTTC. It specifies CASSLDSFKGLEQYF.

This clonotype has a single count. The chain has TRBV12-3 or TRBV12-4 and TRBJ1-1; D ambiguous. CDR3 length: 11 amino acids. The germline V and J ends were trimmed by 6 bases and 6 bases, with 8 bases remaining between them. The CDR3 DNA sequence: TGTGCCAGCAGGACGTTGTCTGAAGCTTTCTTT. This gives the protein CASRTLSEAFF.

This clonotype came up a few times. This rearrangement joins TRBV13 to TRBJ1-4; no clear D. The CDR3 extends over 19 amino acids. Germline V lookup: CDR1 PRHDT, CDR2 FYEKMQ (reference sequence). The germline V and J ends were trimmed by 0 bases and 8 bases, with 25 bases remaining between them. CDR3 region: CASSLGLEDWTSTGEKLFF. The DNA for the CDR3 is TGTGCCAGCAGCTTAGGGCTTGAGGACTGGACCTCAACTGGCGAAAAACTGTTTTTT.

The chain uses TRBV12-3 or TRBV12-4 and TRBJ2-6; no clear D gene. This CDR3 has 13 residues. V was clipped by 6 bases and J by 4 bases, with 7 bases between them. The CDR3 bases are TGTGCCAGCAGGGCCGCGGGGGCCAACGTCCTGACTTTC. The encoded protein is CASRAAGANVLTF.

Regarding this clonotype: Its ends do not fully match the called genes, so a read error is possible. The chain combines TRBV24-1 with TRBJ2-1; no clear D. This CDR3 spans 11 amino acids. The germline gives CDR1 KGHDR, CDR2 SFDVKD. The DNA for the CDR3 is TGTACCACCAGTGACTCCCGGGAGCAGTTCTTC. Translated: CTTSDSREQFF.

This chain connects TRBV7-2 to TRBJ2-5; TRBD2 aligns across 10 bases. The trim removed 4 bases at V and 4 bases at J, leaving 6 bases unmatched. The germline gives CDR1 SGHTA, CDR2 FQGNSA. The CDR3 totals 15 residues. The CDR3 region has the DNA TGTGCCAGCAGCTCCCGAACTAGCGGGGTAGAGACCCAGTACTTC. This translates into CASSSRTSGVETQYF.

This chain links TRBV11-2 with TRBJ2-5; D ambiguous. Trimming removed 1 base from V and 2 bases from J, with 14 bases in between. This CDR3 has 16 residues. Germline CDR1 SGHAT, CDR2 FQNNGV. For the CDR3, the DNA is TGTGCCAGCAGCTTAGTAGTGTCGAGCAGACAAGAGACCCAGTACTTC. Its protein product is CASSLVVSSRQETQYF.

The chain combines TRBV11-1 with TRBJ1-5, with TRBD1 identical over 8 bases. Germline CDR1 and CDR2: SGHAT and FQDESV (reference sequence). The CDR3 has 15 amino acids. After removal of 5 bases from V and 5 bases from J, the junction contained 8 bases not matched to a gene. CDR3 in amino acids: CASSGQGVGDQPQHF. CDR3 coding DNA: TGTGCCAGCAGCGGACAGGGCGTCGGGGATCAGCCCCAGCATTTT.

CDR3 in amino acids: CASSLTSPRDTQYF. Here the CDR3 DNA reads TGTGCCAGCAGCTTAACTAGCCCGCGGGATACGCAGTATTTT. The V gene is TRBV11-2, the J gene TRBJ2-3, with a possible D match to TRBD2 (6 bases). The germline V gene encodes CDR1 SGHAT and CDR2 FQNNGV. This CDR3 region has 14 residues. V was pared by 2 bases and J by 6 bases, with 12 bases between. Combining the CDR3 with reference TRBV11-2 and TRBJ2-3 gives the whole variable domain EAGVAQSPRYKIIEKRQSVAFWCNPISGHATLYWYQQILGQGPKLLIQFQNNGVVDDSQLPKDRFSAERLKGVDSTLKIQPAKLEDSAVYLCASSLTSPRDTQYFGPGTRLTVL.

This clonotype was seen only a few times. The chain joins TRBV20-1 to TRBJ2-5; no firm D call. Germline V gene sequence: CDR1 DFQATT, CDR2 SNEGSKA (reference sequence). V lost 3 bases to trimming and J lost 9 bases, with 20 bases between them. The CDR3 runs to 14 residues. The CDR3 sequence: CSASLVTGVSSQYF. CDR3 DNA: TGCAGTGCTAGTCTTGTGACTGGCGTTTCGTCCCAGTACTTC.

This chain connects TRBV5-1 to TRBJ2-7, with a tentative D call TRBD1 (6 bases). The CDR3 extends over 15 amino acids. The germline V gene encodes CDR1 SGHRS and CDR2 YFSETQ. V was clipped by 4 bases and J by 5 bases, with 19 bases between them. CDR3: CASSQPDTGYDEQYF. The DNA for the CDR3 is TGCGCCAGCAGCCAACCAGATACAGGGTACGACGAGCAGTACTTC.

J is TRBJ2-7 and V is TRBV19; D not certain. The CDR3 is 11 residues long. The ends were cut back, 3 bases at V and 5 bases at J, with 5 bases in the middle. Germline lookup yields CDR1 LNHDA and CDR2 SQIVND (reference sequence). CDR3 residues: CASSISNEQYF. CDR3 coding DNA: TGTGCCAGTAGTATCTCTAACGAGCAGTACTTC.

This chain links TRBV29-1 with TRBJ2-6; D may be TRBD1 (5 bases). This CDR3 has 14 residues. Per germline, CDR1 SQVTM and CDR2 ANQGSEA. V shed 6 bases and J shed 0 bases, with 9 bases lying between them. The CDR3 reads CSVQGSSGANVLTF. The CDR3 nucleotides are TGCAGCGTCCAGGGTTCCTCTGGGGCCAACGTCCTGACTTTC. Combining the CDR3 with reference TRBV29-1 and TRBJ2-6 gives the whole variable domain SAVISQKPSRDICQRGTSLTIQCQVDSQVTMMFWYRQQPGQSLTLIATANQGSEATYESGFVIDKFPISRPNLTFSTLTVSNMSPEDSSIYLCSVQGSSGANVLTFGAGSRLTVL.

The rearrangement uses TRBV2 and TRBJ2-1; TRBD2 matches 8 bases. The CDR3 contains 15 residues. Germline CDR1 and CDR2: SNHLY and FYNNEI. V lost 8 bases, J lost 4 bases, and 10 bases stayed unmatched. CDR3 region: CASEGSQRGYNEQFF. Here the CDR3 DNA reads TGTGCCAGCGAGGGGAGCCAGCGGGGGTACAATGAGCAGTTCTTC.

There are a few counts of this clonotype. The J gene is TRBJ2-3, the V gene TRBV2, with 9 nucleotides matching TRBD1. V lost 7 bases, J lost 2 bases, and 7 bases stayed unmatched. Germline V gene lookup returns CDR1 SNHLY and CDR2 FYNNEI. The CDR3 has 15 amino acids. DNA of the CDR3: TGTGCCAGCACCAGGACAGGGGTAGACACAGATACGCAGTATTTT. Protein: CASTRTGVDTDTQYF. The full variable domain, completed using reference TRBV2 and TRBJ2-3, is EPEVTQTPSHQVTQMGQEVILRCVPISNHLYFYWYRQILGQKVEFLVSFYNNEISEKSEIFDDQFSVERPDGSNFTLKIRSTKLEDSAMYFCASTRTGVDTDTQYFGPGTRLTVL.

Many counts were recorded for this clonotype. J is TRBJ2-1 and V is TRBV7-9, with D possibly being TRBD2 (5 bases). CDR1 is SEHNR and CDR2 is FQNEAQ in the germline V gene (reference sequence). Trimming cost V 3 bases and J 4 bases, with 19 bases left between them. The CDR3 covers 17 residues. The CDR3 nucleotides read TGTGCCAGCAGCTTTCCACCCAGGCCGGGGTCGTACAATGAGCAGTTCTTC. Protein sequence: CASSFPPRPGSYNEQFF.

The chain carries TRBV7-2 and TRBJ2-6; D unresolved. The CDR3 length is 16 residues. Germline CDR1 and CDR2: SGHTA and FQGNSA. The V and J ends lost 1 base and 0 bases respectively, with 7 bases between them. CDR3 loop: CASSLGPYSGANVLTF. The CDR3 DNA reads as TGTGCCAGCAGCTTAGGACCATACTCTGGGGCCAACGTCCTGACTTTC.

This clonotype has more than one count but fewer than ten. The CDR3 reads CASSPRGLAGSAYNEQFF. The CDR3 DNA reads as TGTGCCAGCAGCCCTCGGGGACTAGCGGGTTCTGCCTACAATGAGCAGTTCTTC. The chain carries TRBV11-2 and TRBJ2-1; 12 bases match TRBD2. CDR3 length: 18 amino acids. In germline, CDR1 is SGHAT, CDR2 FQNNGV. Germline trimming cut 5 bases from V and 2 bases from J; bases unmatched to any gene: 10.

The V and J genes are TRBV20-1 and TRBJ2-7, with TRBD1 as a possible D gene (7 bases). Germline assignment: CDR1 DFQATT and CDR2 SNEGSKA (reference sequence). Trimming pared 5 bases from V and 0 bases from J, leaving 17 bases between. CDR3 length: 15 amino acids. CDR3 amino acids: CSAGGTAQTSYEQYF. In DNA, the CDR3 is TGCAGTGCTGGGGGGACAGCCCAAACCTCCTACGAGCAGTACTTC.

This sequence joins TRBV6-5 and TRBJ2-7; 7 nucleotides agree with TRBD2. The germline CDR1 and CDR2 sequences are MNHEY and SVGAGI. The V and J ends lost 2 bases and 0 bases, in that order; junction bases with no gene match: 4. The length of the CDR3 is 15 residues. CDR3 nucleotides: TGTGCCAGCAGTTACGCGGGGGATAGCTCCTACGAGCAGTACTTC. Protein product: CASSYAGDSSYEQYF.